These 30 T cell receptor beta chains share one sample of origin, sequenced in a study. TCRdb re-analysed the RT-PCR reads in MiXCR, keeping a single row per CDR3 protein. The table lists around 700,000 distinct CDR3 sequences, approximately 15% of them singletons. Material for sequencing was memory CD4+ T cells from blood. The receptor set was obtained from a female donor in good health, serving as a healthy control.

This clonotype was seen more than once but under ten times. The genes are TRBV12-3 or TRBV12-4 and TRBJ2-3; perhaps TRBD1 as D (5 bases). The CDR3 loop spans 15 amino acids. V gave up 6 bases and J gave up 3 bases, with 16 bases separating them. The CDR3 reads CASSQMGLETDTQYF. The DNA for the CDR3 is TGTGCCAGCAGCCAAATGGGGCTTGAAACAGATACGCAGTATTTT.

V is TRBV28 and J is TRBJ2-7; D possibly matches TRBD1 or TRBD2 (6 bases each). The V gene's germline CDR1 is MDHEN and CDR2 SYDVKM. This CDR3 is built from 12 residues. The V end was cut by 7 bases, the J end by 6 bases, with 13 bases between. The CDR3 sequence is CASNKGGSEQYF. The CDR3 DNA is TGTGCCAGCAACAAAGGGGGGTCCGAGCAGTACTTC. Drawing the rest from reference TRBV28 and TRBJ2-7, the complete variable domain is DVKVTQSSRYLVKRTGEKVFLECVQDMDHENMFWYRQDPGLGLRLIYFSYDVKMKEKGDIPEGYSVSREKKERFSLILESASTNQTSMYLCASNKGGSEQYFGPGTRLTVT.

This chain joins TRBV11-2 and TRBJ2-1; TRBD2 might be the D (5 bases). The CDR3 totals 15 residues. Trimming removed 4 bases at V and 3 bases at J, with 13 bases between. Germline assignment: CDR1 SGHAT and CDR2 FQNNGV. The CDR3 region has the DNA TGTGCCAGCAGCTCCCTAAGCGGATACTACAATGAGCAGTTCTTC. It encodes CASSSLSGYYNEQFF.

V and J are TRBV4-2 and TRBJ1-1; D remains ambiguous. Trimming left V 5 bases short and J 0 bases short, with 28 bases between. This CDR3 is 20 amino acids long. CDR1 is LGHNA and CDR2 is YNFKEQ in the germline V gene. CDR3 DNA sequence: TGTGCCAGCAGCTCACCGGTTTACGGTAGTTTTTCAGGAATGAACACTGAAGCTTTCTTT. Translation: CASSSPVYGSFSGMNTEAFF.

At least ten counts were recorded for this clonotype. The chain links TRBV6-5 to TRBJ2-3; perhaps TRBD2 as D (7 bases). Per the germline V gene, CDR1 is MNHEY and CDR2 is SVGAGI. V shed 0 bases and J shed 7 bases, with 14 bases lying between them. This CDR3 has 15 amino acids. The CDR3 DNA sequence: TGTGCCAGCAGTTACTCGAGGGGGGGTCAGAATACGCAGTATTTT. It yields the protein CASSYSRGGQNTQYF.

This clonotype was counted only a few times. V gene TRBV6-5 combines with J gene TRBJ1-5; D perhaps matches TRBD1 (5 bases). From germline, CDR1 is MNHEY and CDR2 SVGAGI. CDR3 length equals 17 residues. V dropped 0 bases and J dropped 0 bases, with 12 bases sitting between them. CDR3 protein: CASSYSGGRNSNQPQHF. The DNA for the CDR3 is TGTGCCAGCAGTTACTCCGGGGGAAGAAATAGCAATCAGCCCCAGCATTTT.

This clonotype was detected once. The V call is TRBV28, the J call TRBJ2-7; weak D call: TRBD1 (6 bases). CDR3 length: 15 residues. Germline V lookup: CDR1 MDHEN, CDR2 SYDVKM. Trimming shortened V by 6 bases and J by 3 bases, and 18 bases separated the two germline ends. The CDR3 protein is CASRITGTGHYEQYF. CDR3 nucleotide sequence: TGTGCCAGCAGAATAACCGGGACGGGACACTACGAGCAGTACTTC.

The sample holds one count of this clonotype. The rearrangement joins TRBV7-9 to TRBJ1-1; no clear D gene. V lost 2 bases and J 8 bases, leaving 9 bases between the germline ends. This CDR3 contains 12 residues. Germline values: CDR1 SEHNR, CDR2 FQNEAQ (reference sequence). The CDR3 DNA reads TGTGCCAGCAGCTTACAGGAGGAAGAAGCTTTCTTT. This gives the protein CASSLQEEEAFF.

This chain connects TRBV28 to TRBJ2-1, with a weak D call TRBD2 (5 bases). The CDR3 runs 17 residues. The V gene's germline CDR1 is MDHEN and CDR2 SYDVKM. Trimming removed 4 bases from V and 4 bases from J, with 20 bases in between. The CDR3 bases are TGTGCCAGCAGTTCGTTAGCTAGCTCCGGATCTTACAATGAGCAGTTCTTC. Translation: CASSSLASSGSYNEQFF.

CDR3: CASSRYSLSYEQYF. CDR3 coding DNA: TGTGCCAGCAGCCGGTACAGCCTCTCCTACGAGCAGTACTTC. V is TRBV5-6 and J is TRBJ2-7; no clear D. The CDR3 sequence is 14 residues long. Germline V lookup: CDR1 SGHDT, CDR2 YYEEEE. Trimming left V 4 bases short and J 0 bases short, with 11 bases between.

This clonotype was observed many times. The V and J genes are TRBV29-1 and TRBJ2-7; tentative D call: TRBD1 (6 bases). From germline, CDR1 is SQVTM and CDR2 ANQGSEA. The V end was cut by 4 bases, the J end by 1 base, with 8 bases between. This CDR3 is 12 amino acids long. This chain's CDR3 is CSVGTGSYEQYF. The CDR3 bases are TGCAGCGTTGGAACAGGGTCCTACGAGCAGTACTTC.

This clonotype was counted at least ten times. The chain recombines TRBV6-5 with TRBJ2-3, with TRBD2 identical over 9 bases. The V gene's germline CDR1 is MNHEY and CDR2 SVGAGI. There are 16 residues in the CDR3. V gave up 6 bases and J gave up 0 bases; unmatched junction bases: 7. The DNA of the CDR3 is TGTGCCAGCAGCCATTTAGCGGGAGTGAGCACAGATACGCAGTATTTT. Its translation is CASSHLAGVSTDTQYF.

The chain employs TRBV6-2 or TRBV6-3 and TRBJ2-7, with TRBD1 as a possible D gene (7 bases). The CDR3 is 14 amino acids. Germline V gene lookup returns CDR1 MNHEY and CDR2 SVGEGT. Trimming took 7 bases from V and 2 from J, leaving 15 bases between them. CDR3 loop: CASKGTRGAYEQYF. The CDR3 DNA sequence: TGTGCCAGCAAGGGGACCAGGGGGGCCTACGAGCAGTACTTC.

In DNA form, the CDR3 reads TGTGCCAGCAGCGTAGAGGGAGTCAGCACAGATACGCAGTATTTT. Translation gives CASSVEGVSTDTQYF. The rearrangement links TRBV9 to TRBJ2-3; D might be TRBD2 (5 bases). The V end was cut by 0 bases, the J end by 0 bases, with 8 bases between. This CDR3 spans 15 amino acids. CDR1 SGDLS and CDR2 YYNGEE come from the germline V gene. Full variable domain (missing parts from reference TRBV9 and TRBJ2-3): DSGVTQTPKHLITATGQRVTLRCSPRSGDLSVYWYQQSLDQGLQFLIQYYNGEERAKGNILERFSAQQFPDLHSELNLSSLELGDSALYFCASSVEGVSTDTQYFGPGTRLTVL.

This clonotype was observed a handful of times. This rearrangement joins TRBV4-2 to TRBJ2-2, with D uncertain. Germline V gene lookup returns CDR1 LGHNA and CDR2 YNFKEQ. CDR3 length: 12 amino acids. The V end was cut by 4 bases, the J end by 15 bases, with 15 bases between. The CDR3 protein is CASSRLTGLVFF. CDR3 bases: TGTGCCAGCAGCCGCCTAACCGGGCTCGTGTTTTTT.

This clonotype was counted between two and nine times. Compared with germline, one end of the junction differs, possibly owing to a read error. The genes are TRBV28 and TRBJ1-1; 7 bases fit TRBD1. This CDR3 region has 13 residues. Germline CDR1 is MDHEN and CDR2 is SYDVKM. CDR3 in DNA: TGTGCCAGCAGACAGGATCACCGGGACAGATCCGACTTT. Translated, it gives CASRQDHRDRSDF.

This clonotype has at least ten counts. CDR3 protein: CSASGMSSYEQYF. DNA of the CDR3: TGCAGTGCTAGTGGGATGAGCTCCTACGAGCAGTACTTC. This chain uses TRBV20-1 with TRBJ2-7, with D hard to call. CDR3 size: 13 residues. Per germline, CDR1 DFQATT and CDR2 SNEGSKA (reference sequence). Trimming shortened V by 3 bases and J by 0 bases, and 9 bases separated the two germline ends.

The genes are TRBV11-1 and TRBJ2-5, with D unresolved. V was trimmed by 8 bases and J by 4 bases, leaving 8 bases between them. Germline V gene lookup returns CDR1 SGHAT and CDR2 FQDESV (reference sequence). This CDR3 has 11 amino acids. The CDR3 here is CASRNRETQYF. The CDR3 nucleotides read TGTGCCAGCCGAAACAGAGAGACCCAGTACTTC.

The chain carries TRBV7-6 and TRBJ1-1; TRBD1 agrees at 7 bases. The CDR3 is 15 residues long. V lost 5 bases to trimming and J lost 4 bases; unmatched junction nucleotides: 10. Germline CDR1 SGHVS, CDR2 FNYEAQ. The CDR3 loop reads CASSPPTGLGTEAFF. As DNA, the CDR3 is TGTGCCAGCAGCCCCCCGACAGGGTTGGGCACTGAAGCTTTCTTT.

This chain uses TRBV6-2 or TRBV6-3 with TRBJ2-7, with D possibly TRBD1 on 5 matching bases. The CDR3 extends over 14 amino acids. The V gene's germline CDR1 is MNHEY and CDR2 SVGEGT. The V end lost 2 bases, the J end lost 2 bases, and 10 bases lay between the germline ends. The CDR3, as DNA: TGTGCCAGCAGTTACCTGGGGCCGGCCTACGAGCAGTACTTC. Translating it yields CASSYLGPAYEQYF.

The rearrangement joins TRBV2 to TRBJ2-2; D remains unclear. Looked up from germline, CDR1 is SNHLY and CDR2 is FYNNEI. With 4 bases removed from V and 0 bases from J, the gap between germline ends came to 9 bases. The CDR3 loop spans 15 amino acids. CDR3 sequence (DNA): TGTGCCAGCAGTGCAGCTCATTCGAACACCGGGGAGCTGTTTTTT. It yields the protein CASSAAHSNTGELFF.

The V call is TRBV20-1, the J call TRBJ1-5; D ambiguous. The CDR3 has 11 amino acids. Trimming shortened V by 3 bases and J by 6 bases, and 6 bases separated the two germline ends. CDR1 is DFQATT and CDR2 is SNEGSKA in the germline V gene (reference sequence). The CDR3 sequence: CSASFGQPQHF. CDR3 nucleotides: TGCAGTGCTAGTTTCGGTCAGCCCCAGCATTTT.

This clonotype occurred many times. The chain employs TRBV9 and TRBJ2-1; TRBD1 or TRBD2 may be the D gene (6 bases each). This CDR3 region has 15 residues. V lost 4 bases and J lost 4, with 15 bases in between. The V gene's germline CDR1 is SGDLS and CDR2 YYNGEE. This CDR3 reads CASSPMEGGYNEQFF. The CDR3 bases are TGTGCCAGCAGCCCTATGGAGGGGGGATACAATGAGCAGTTCTTC.

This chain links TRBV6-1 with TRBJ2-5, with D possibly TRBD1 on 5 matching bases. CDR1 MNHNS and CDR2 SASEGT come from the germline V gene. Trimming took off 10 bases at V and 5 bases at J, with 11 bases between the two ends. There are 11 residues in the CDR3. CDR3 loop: CATGLTETQYF. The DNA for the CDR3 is TGTGCCACAGGGTTAACGGAGACCCAGTACTTC.

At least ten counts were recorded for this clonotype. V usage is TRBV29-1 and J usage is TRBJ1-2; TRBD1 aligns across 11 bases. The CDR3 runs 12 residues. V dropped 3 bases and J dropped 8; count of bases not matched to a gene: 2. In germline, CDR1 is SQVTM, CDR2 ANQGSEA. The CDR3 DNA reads TGCAGCGTTGAGGGGACAGGGGGGGGCTACACCTTC. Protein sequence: CSVEGTGGGYTF.

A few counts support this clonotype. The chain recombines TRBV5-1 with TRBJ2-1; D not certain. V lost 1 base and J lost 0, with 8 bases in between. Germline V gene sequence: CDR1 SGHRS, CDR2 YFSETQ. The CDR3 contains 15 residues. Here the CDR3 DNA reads TGCGCCAGCAGCTTGCGGGTGTTCTCCTACAATGAGCAGTTCTTC. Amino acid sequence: CASSLRVFSYNEQFF.

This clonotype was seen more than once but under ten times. The CDR3 nucleotides are TGTGCCAGCAGTTTATCCCTGAATCAAGGACTTGAAGCTTTCTTT. Translating it yields CASSLSLNQGLEAFF. The chain is built from TRBV27 and TRBJ1-1; D gene unclear. The CDR3 is 15 amino acids. Germline-derived CDR1 and CDR2 are MNHEY and SMNVEV (reference sequence). Trimming stripped 0 bases from V and 7 bases from J, with 15 bases between.

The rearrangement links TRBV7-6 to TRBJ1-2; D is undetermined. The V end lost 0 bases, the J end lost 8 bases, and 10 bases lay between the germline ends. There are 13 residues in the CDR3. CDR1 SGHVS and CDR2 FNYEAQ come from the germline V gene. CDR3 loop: CASSLAPSGGYTF. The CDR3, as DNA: TGTGCCAGCAGCTTAGCCCCCTCTGGGGGCTACACCTTC.

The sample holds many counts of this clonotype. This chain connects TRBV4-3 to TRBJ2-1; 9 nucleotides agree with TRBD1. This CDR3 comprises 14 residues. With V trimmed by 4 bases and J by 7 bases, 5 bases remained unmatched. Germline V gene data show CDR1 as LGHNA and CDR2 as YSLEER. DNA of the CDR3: TGCGCCAGCAGCCGTAGGGGACAGGGTAATGAGCAGTTCTTC. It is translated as CASSRRGQGNEQFF.

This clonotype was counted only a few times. In DNA, the CDR3 is TGCGCCAGCAGCATGCAACGGTACACAGATACGCAGTATTTT. Protein sequence: CASSMQRYTDTQYF. This rearrangement joins TRBV5-1 to TRBJ2-3; no definite D call. This CDR3 contains 14 residues. The V gene's germline CDR1 is SGHRS and CDR2 YFSETQ. Trimming took off 4 bases at V and 2 bases at J, with 11 bases between the two ends.